The rows below give T cell receptor beta chains drawn from one sample of a study of cytomegalovirus exposure and HLA in healthy donors. Data came from immunoSEQ multiplex PCR; TCRdb stores just in-frame clones and leaves some out. The top ten hold 3% to 4% of the sample, which has roughly 86,000 clones, around two thirds seen once. Input material: PBMCs. The receptors were sampled from a man aged 25 to 40 in good health and CMV-seronegative. CDR3s include the opening cysteine and the closing phenylalanine or tryptophan. D genes are given only for firm matches. Clone size is shown for a subset of rows, as once, few, many or a class of expanded clone.

V gene: TRBV6-5; J gene: TRBJ2-7; D gene: NA; clone size: NA; CDR3 protein: CASSWASESYEQYF; CDR3 DNA: TGTGCCAGCAGTTGGGCGTCAGAATCCTACGAGCAGTACTTC
V gene: TRBV10-3; J gene: TRBJ2-5; D gene: NA; clone size: NA; CDR3 protein: CAISESGQGETQYF; CDR3 DNA: TGTGCCATCAGTGAGTCAGGGCAGGGTGAGACCCAGTACTTC
V gene: TRBV10-3; J gene: TRBJ2-1; D gene: NA; clone size: NA; CDR3 protein: CAISESRRNEQFF; CDR3 DNA: TGTGCCATCAGTGAGTCGAGGCGGAATGAGCAGTTCTTC
V gene: TRBV11-2; J gene: TRBJ1-5; D gene: NA; clone size: NA; CDR3 protein: CASSLNGEQPQHF; CDR3 DNA: TGTGCCAGCAGCTTAAACGGGGAACAGCCCCAGCATTTT
V gene: TRBV5-1; J gene: TRBJ2-5; D gene: TRBD2; clone size: NA; CDR3 protein: CASRTSGTAAGQYF; CDR3 DNA: TGCGCCAGCAGGACTAGCGGGACCGCCGCGGGGCAGTACTTC
V gene: TRBV19; J gene: TRBJ2-3; D gene: NA; clone size: NA; CDR3 protein: CASSIGGTEADTQYF; CDR3 DNA: TGTGCCAGTAGTATTGGCGGGACGGAGGCAGATACGCAGTATTTT
V gene: TRBV6-6; J gene: TRBJ1-1; D gene: NA; clone size: few; CDR3 protein: CASRSLTGLLEAFF; CDR3 DNA: TGTGCCAGCAGGTCGCTAACAGGGTTGCTTGAAGCTTTCTTT
V gene: TRBV7-8; J gene: TRBJ2-1; D gene: TRBD1; clone size: NA; CDR3 protein: CASSSEQGRYNEQFF; CDR3 DNA: TGTGCCAGCAGCTCTGAACAGGGGAGATACAATGAGCAGTTCTTC
V gene: TRBV5-3; J gene: TRBJ1-2; D gene: NA; clone size: NA; CDR3 protein: CARSLAGGEDGYTF; CDR3 DNA: TGTGCCAGAAGCCTGGCGGGGGGGGAAGATGGCTACACCTTC
V gene: TRBV15; J gene: TRBJ1-5; D gene: TRBD1; clone size: NA; CDR3 protein: CATSRDEHRGMPQHF; CDR3 DNA: TGTGCCACCAGCAGAGATGAGCACAGGGGGATGCCCCAGCATTTT
V gene: TRBV7-9; J gene: TRBJ1-1; D gene: TRBD1; clone size: NA; CDR3 protein: CASSTGQENTEAFF; CDR3 DNA: TGTGCCAGCAGCACCGGACAGGAGAACACTGAAGCTTTCTTT
V gene: TRBV2; J gene: TRBJ2-5; D gene: TRBD1; clone size: NA; CDR3 protein: CAAWDRDQETQYF; CDR3 DNA: TGTGCCGCGTGGGACAGGGACCAAGAGACCCAGTACTTC
V gene: TRBV7-2; J gene: TRBJ1-1; D gene: NA; clone size: NA; CDR3 protein: CASSFSSGYTEAFF; CDR3 DNA: TGTGCCAGCAGCTTTTCATCAGGGTACACTGAAGCTTTCTTT
V gene: TRBV6-1; J gene: TRBJ2-7; D gene: TRBD2; clone size: NA; CDR3 protein: CASRMGLAVWEQYF; CDR3 DNA: TGTGCCAGCAGGATGGGACTAGCGGTTTGGGAGCAGTACTTC
V gene: TRBV5-1; J gene: TRBJ1-6; D gene: NA; clone size: few; CDR3 protein: CASSSGTLNSPLHF; CDR3 DNA: TGCGCCAGCAGCTCCGGGACACTAAATTCACCCCTCCACTTT
V gene: TRBV15; J gene: TRBJ2-5; D gene: TRBD2; clone size: NA; CDR3 protein: CATSRDVAGGEETQYF; CDR3 DNA: TGTGCCACCAGCAGAGATGTAGCGGGAGGGGAAGAGACCCAGTACTTC
V gene: TRBV4-2; J gene: TRBJ2-7; D gene: TRBD2; clone size: NA; CDR3 protein: CASSQDLNRFGGAYEQYF; CDR3 DNA: TGTGCCAGCAGCCAAGATCTCAACCGGTTCGGGGGGGCCTACGAGCAGTACTTC
V gene: TRBV29-1; J gene: TRBJ2-1; D gene: TRBD2; clone size: once; CDR3 protein: CSVEPGLAVYNEQFF; CDR3 DNA: TGCAGCGTTGAACCGGGACTAGCGGTCTACAATGAGCAGTTCTTC
V gene: TRBV2; J gene: TRBJ1-1; D gene: TRBD1; clone size: NA; CDR3 protein: CASSTQGQGQAFF; CDR3 DNA: TGTGCCAGCAGCACCCAGGGACAGGGGCAAGCTTTCTTT
V gene: TRBV7-2; J gene: TRBJ2-7; D gene: TRBD2; clone size: few; CDR3 protein: CASSPSGYEQYF; CDR3 DNA: TGTGCCAGCAGCCCTAGCGGTTACGAGCAGTACTTC
V gene: TRBV5-4; J gene: TRBJ2-1; D gene: TRBD2; clone size: NA; CDR3 protein: CASSAPLAGPNEQFF; CDR3 DNA: TGTGCCAGCAGCGCCCCACTAGCGGGGCCCAATGAGCAGTTCTTC
V gene: TRBV4-1; J gene: TRBJ2-5; D gene: TRBD2; clone size: once; CDR3 protein: CASSPLQRGQETQYF; CDR3 DNA: TGCGCCAGCAGCCCCCTCCAGCGGGGACAAGAGACCCAGTACTTC
V gene: TRBV7-2; J gene: TRBJ2-4; D gene: TRBD2; clone size: NA; CDR3 protein: CASSLALAGVIQYF; CDR3 DNA: TGTGCCAGCAGCTTAGCACTAGCGGGAGTCATTCAGTACTTC
V gene: TRBV2; J gene: TRBJ2-1; D gene: TRBD1; clone size: NA; CDR3 protein: CASSEMGQGAYNEQFF; CDR3 DNA: TGTGCCAGCAGTGAAATGGGACAGGGGGCCTACAATGAGCAGTTCTTC
V gene: TRBV27; J gene: TRBJ2-7; D gene: TRBD1; clone size: few; CDR3 protein: CASSFGQGSPSQYF; CDR3 DNA: TGTGCCAGCAGTTTCGGACAGGGTTCCCCCTCGCAGTACTTC
V gene: TRBV5-4; J gene: TRBJ1-2; D gene: TRBD1; clone size: NA; CDR3 protein: CASSLRQGYGYTF; CDR3 DNA: TGTGCCAGCAGCTTACGACAGGGCTATGGCTACACCTTC
V gene: TRBV6-5; J gene: TRBJ1-6; D gene: TRBD1; clone size: NA; CDR3 protein: CASSTGQYNSPLHF; CDR3 DNA: TGTGCCAGCAGTACGGGACAGTATAATTCACCCCTCCACTTT
V gene: TRBV9; J gene: TRBJ2-3; D gene: TRBD2; clone size: NA; CDR3 protein: CASSVGLAASTDTQYF; CDR3 DNA: TGTGCCAGCAGCGTAGGACTAGCGGCTAGCACAGATACGCAGTATTTT
V gene: TRBV6-1; J gene: TRBJ1-2; D gene: TRBD1; clone size: NA; CDR3 protein: CASTPTGDGYGYTF; CDR3 DNA: TGTGCCAGCACCCCGACAGGGGACGGCTATGGCTACACCTTC
V gene: TRBV28; J gene: TRBJ2-7; D gene: NA; clone size: NA; CDR3 protein: CATHRDVEQYF; CDR3 DNA: TGTGCCACCCACCGGGATGTAGAGCAGTACTTC
V gene: TRBV2; J gene: TRBJ1-1; D gene: NA; clone size: NA; CDR3 protein: CASRDRGEAFF; CDR3 DNA: TGTGCCAGCAGGGACAGAGGGGAAGCTTTCTTT
V gene: TRBV30; J gene: TRBJ1-4; D gene: NA; clone size: few; CDR3 protein: CAWSDAGTNKFF; CDR3 DNA: TGTGCCTGGAGCGATGCCGGGACTAATAAGTTTTTT
V gene: TRBV19; J gene: TRBJ2-7; D gene: TRBD2; clone size: NA; CDR3 protein: CASSSSGTSAFYEQYF; CDR3 DNA: TGTGCCAGTAGTTCCTCCGGGACTAGCGCTTTCTACGAGCAGTACTTC
V gene: TRBV28; J gene: TRBJ2-7; D gene: NA; clone size: NA; CDR3 protein: CASSLRNTVYEQYF; CDR3 DNA: TGTGCCAGCAGTCTTCGAAATACTGTCTACGAGCAGTACTTC
V gene: TRBV7-6; J gene: TRBJ2-7; D gene: NA; clone size: NA; CDR3 protein: CASSLSARGAIEQYF; CDR3 DNA: TGTGCCAGCAGCTTATCCGCCAGGGGGGCGATTGAGCAGTACTTC
V gene: TRBV6-5; J gene: TRBJ1-1; D gene: NA; clone size: once; CDR3 protein: CASTSGGTEAFF; CDR3 DNA: TGTGCCAGCACCTCGGGGGGCACTGAAGCTTTCTTT
V gene: TRBV19; J gene: TRBJ2-2; D gene: NA; clone size: NA; CDR3 protein: CASRTRQDGNGELFF; CDR3 DNA: TGTGCCAGTAGAACTAGGCAGGATGGTAACGGGGAGCTGTTTTTT
V gene: TRBV21-1; J gene: TRBJ1-2; D gene: NA; clone size: NA; CDR3 protein: CASSTCPKRGGDGYTF; CDR3 DNA: TGTGCCAGCAGCACTTGCCCAAAAAGGGGGGGAGATGGCTACACCTTC
V gene: TRBV6-1; J gene: TRBJ2-7; D gene: TRBD1; clone size: NA; CDR3 protein: CTSTLTGGYEQYF; CDR3 DNA: TGTACCAGCACCCTAACAGGGGGCTACGAGCAGTACTTC
V gene: TRBV19; J gene: TRBJ1-1; D gene: NA; clone size: NA; CDR3 protein: CASSWATHTEAFF; CDR3 DNA: TGTGCCAGTAGTTGGGCCACTCACACTGAAGCTTTCTTT
V gene: TRBV18; J gene: TRBJ1-5; D gene: NA; clone size: NA; CDR3 protein: CASSQVRDTDYSNQPQHF; CDR3 DNA: TGTGCCAGCTCACAGGTACGGGACACAGATTATAGCAATCAGCCCCAGCATTTT